The text below deals with one T cell receptor beta chain. These data originate in a study of control samples from healthy donors and cancer patients. Sequenced by immunoSEQ multiplex PCR; TCRdb stores in-frame clones only, minus some. The table lists 100,000 to 150,000 clones, about 92% of them singletons, with 0.55% to 0.6% in the top ten. The CDR3 contains 15 residues. From germline, CDR1 is LNHDA and CDR2 SQIVND (reference sequence). Trimming removed 3 bases at V and 0 bases at J, with 11 bases between. The sample consisted of PBMCs. V and J are TRBV19 and TRBJ1-1, with D perhaps TRBD1 (5 bases). This receptor was obtained from a man aged 80 or over with head and neck cancer. CDR3 nucleotides: TGTGCCAGTAGTATTCGGGGGACGATGAACACTGAAGCTTTCTTT. It yields the protein CASSIRGTMNTEAFF.